This is a list of T cell receptor beta chains from one sample in a study of beta chain features in type 1 diabetes. TCRdb's copy holds only in-frame clones and misses some; the assay was immunoSEQ multiplex PCR. This sample has a few hundred thousand clones, with 8.5% to 10% found just once. The sample comprised central memory CD4+ T cells from blood. The receptors were sampled from a man aged 25-40 years with type 1 diabetes. Each CDR3 is given with its conserved first and last residue. Size tells how often a clone was seen (once, few, many) or the class of an expanded clone, and some rows leave it out.

V gene	clone size	J gene	CDR3 protein
TRBV7-6	-	TRBJ1-1	CASSDRDRAEAFF
TRBV12-5	-	TRBJ2-3	CASGVGGPDTQYF
TRBV6-1	few	TRBJ2-7	CASSSGQGAREQYF
TRBV6-4	many	TRBJ2-3	CASSREESSDTQYF
TRBV6-6	-	TRBJ2-5	CASSTSGTEETQYF
TRBV6-5	few	TRBJ2-7	CASSYSAGGAYEQYF
TRBV10-3	many	TRBJ1-3	CAISERQPQGNTIYF
TRBV6-5	-	TRBJ2-1	CASSYMGGASNEQFF
TRBV9	few	TRBJ1-2	CASSDRTRDYGYTF
TRBV6-6	few	TRBJ2-3	CASSQRGGRTDTQYF
TRBV18	few	TRBJ2-5	CASSPAVGQGETQYF
TRBV10-3	-	TRBJ1-5	CAIREGQGEPQHF
TRBV6-5	few	TRBJ1-2	CASRPLNYGYTF
TRBV7-9	few	TRBJ1-2	CASRLTDRANYGYTF
TRBV11-2	-	TRBJ2-2	CASRPLYSSGMNTGELFF
TRBV6-5	few	TRBJ2-3	CASSEDQGEGTQYF
TRBV10-3	-	TRBJ1-2	CAITLSREGLGYTF
TRBV11-2	few	TRBJ2-7	CASSFRVFSYEQYF